A single sample gave rise to the 13 T cell receptor beta chains below, sequenced in a study of shared clonotypes between healthy human individuals. Terminally differentiated effector memory CD45RA+ cells were excluded by CCR7 positive selection of CD45RO-negative cells. Measured with immunoSEQ multiplex PCR; TCRdb has only the in-frame clones, and not every one. The table lists around 2.1 million clones, about 92% of them singletons. Material for sequencing was naive CD8+ T cells from PBMCs. The receptor set was obtained from a man between 18 and 35 years old in good health. Some clones in this sample may be carry-over from other donors' samples.

This clone was detected only once. The V gene is TRBV11-2, the J gene TRBJ2-7; tentatively, D is TRBD2 (6 bases). The germline gives CDR1 SGHAT, CDR2 FQNNGV. The CDR3 is 15 amino acids. Trimming stripped 5 bases from V and 7 bases from J, with 21 bases between. The CDR3 bases are TGTGCCAGCAGCCCCGGGACGGGAGCAACCATTGAGCAGTACTTC. Translated: CASSPGTGATIEQYF.

This sequence joins TRBV28 and TRBJ2-1; 8 bases line up with TRBD2. Losses at the gene ends were 3 bases for V and 3 bases for J; bases not matched to a gene: 4. Germline CDR1 MDHEN, CDR2 SYDVKM. The CDR3 runs to 15 residues. CDR3 in amino acids: CASSFSSGIYNEQFF. For the CDR3, the DNA is TGTGCCAGCAGTTTTAGTAGCGGGATCTACAATGAGCAGTTCTTC.

The rearrangement uses TRBV28 and TRBJ2-7; D uncertain. Trimming took off 3 bases at V and 4 bases at J, with 7 bases between the two ends. Per the germline V gene, CDR1 is MDHEN and CDR2 is SYDVKM. This CDR3 contains 12 residues. In DNA, the CDR3 is TGTGCCAGCAGTTTCCATAAATACGAGCAGTACTTC. This translates into CASSFHKYEQYF.

The chain carries TRBV2 and TRBJ1-3; tentative D call: TRBD1 (5 bases). Trimming shortened V by 7 bases and J by 4 bases, and 14 bases separated the two germline ends. The CDR3 is 14 amino acids. Germline CDR1 reads SNHLY; CDR2 reads FYNNEI. CDR3 loop: CASTIRGSGNTIYF. CDR3 sequence (DNA): TGTGCCAGCACAATTAGGGGTTCGGGAAACACCATATATTTT.

J is TRBJ1-2 and V is TRBV9, with unresolved D. V was trimmed by 5 bases and J by 3 bases, leaving 11 bases between them. CDR3 length: 13 residues. CDR1 and CDR2 (germline): SGDLS, YYNGEE. CDR3 bases: TGTGCCAGCAGGTCCCGAACCGACTATGGCTACACCTTC. It yields the protein CASRSRTDYGYTF.

Comment on this clone: The same CDR3 arises from other DNA sequences in this sample as well. V usage is TRBV7-9 and J usage is TRBJ2-5; D call uncertain. There are 12 residues in the CDR3. Trimming removed 1 base at V and 5 bases at J, with 5 bases between. Germline CDR1 SEHNR, CDR2 FQNEAQ (reference sequence). The CDR3 protein is CASSLVLETQYF. Written as DNA, the CDR3 is TGTGCCAGCAGCTTAGTTCTCGAGACCCAGTACTTC.

V and J are TRBV4-3 and TRBJ2-2; TRBD1 matches 9 bases. The CDR3 length is 16 residues. Germline CDR1 and CDR2: LGHNA and YSLEER. V trimming: 0 bases; J trimming: 7 bases; junction bases outside the gene matches: 6. CDR3 sequence (DNA): TGCGCCAGCAGCCAAGATCTCGACAGGGGGAACGGGGAGCTGTTTTTT. Residues: CASSQDLDRGNGELFF.

This rearrangement joins TRBV28 to TRBJ1-1; D remains ambiguous. Germline values: CDR1 MDHEN, CDR2 SYDVKM. Trimming pared 5 bases from V and 0 bases from J, leaving 16 bases between. This CDR3 contains 16 residues. CDR3 sequence (DNA): TGTGCCAGCAGTGCCCCCCCGCCGGCCCTGAACACTGAAGCTTTCTTT. It encodes CASSAPPPALNTEAFF.

A few counts support this clone. The V gene is TRBV6-1, the J gene TRBJ1-1; D call uncertain. The CDR3 totals 13 residues. Trimming cost V 7 bases and J 1 base, with 10 bases left between them. In germline, CDR1 is MNHNS, CDR2 SASEGT. In nucleotides, the CDR3 is TGTGCCAGCAAATCCCTGGGGAACACTGAAGCTTTCTTT. Its translation: CASKSLGNTEAFF.

The chain is built from TRBV7-9 and TRBJ2-2, with TRBD2 identical over 13 bases. The length of the CDR3 is 19 residues. Germline V gene sequence: CDR1 SEHNR, CDR2 FQNEAQ (reference sequence). With 4 bases clipped from V and 4 bases from J, the junction kept 12 bases outside the gene matches. The CDR3 here is CASSSAGLAGVGGTGELFF. CDR3 coding DNA: TGTGCCAGCAGCTCAGCTGGACTAGCGGGAGTAGGCGGCACCGGGGAGCTGTTTTTT. Variable domain in full (rest from reference TRBV7-9 and TRBJ2-2): DTGVSQNPRHKITKRGQNVTFRCDPISEHNRLYWYRQTLGQGPEFLTYFQNEAQLEKSRLLSDRFSAERPKGSFSTLEIQRTEQGDSAMYLCASSSAGLAGVGGTGELFFGEGSRLTVL.

This clone appeared a single time. The chain employs TRBV5-4 and TRBJ2-1; D gene unclear. From germline, CDR1 is SGHNT and CDR2 YYREEE (reference sequence). The CDR3 runs 13 residues. V lost 0 bases and J 6 bases, leaving 7 bases between the germline ends. The DNA of the CDR3 is TGTGCCAGCAGCTTGGACTGGCGCAATGAGCAGTTCTTC. This encodes CASSLDWRNEQFF.

This sequence joins TRBV28 and TRBJ1-2; D unresolved. The CDR3 is made up of 14 amino acids. Germline loops: CDR1 MDHEN, CDR2 SYDVKM. V lost 5 bases and J lost 11, with 21 bases in between. CDR3 nucleotide sequence: TGTGCCAGCAGTCCAAGTTACCAGGACCGAGGGTACACCTTC. Translating gives CASSPSYQDRGYTF.

The chain has TRBV11-1 and TRBJ1-2; D is unclear. There are 15 residues in the CDR3. Germline CDR1 SGHAT, CDR2 FQDESV (reference sequence). V was trimmed by 5 bases and J by 2 bases, leaving 15 bases between them. The CDR3 sequence is CASSPPVGVNYGYTF. The CDR3 bases are TGTGCCAGCAGCCCCCCTGTAGGCGTCAACTATGGCTACACCTTC.